This entry describes one TCR beta chain. Using immunoSEQ multiplex PCR, the repertoire was profiled, and TCRdb retains in-frame clones only, with some absent. Counted here are fewer than 250,000 clones, around nine tenths occurring once; the ten biggest clones make up around 2.6%. This CDR3 spans 17 amino acids. Germline V gives CDR1 SNHLY, CDR2 FYNNEI. V dropped 2 bases and J dropped 0; count of bases not matched to a gene: 10. This entry comes from a study of cytomegalovirus exposure and HLA in healthy donors. Sequences were obtained from PBMCs. The chain has TRBV2 and TRBJ2-7; 7 bases agree with TRBD2. This TCR was sampled from a man younger than 30 in good health and CMV-seronegative. CDR3 bases: TGTGCCAGCAGTGAATATGTGGCGGGAGCTACCTCCTACGAGCAGTACTTC. The encoded protein is CASSEYVAGATSYEQYF. The full variable domain, rest sourced from reference TRBV2 and TRBJ2-7, is EPEVTQTPSHQVTQMGQEVILRCVPISNHLYFYWYRQILGQKVEFLVSFYNNEISEKSEIFDDQFSVERPDGSNFTLKIRSTKLEDSAMYFCASSEYVAGATSYEQYFGPGTRLTVT.